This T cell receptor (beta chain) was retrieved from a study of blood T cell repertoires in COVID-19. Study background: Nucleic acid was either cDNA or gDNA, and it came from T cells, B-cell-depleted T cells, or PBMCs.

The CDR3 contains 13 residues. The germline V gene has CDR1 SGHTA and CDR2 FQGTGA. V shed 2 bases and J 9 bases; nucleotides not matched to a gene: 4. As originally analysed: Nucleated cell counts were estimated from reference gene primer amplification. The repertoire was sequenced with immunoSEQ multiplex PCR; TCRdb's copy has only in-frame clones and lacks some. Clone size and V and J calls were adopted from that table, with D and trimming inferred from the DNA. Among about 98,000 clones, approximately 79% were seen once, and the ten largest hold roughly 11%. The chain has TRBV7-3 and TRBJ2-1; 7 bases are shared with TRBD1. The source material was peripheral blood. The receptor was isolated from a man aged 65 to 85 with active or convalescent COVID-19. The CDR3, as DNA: TGTGCCAGCAGCTTACTAGGGGGCAGTGAGCAGTTCTTC. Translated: CASSLLGGSEQFF.